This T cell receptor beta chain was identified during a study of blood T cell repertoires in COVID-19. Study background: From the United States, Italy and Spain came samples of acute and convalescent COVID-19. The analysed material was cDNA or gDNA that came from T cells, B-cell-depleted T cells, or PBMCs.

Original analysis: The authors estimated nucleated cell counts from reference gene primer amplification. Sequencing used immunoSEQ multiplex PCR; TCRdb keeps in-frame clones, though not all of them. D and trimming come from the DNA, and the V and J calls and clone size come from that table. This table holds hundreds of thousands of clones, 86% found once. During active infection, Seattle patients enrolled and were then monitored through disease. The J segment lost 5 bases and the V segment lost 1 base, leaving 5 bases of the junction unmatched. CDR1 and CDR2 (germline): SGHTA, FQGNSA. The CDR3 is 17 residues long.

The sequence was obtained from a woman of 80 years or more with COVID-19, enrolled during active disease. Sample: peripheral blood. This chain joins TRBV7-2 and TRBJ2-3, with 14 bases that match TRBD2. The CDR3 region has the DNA TGTGCCAGCAGCTTAGGGGGGACTAGCGGGAGACGAGATACGCAGTATTTT. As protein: CASSLGGTSGRRDTQYF.